This paragraph covers one T cell receptor (beta chain) sequence. Other DNA sequences in this specimen translate into the identical CDR3. Authors' analysis steps: Building a distant-metastasis classifier for papillary thyroid cancer drew on CDR3 differences across clinicopathological groups. TCRdb re-clonotyped the PCR reads through MiXCR. The V and J calls shown here were made by TCRdb, not taken from the authors' results. Of around 26,000 clones in the sample, 20% are singletons; the top ten hold roughly 4.3%. Until they underwent thyroid surgery, no patient had received any treatment. These data originate in a study of metastatic and nonmetastatic thyroid tumors. CDR3 length: 16 residues. Germline loops: CDR1 PRHDT, CDR2 FYEKMQ (reference sequence). V lost 3 bases to trimming and J lost 4 bases, with 15 bases between them.

The TCR sequence derives from a female donor with papillary thyroid cancer or a benign thyroid nodule (not recorded which). Some clones in this sample may be carry-over from other donors' samples. The specimen was adjacent normal tissue. The chain uses TRBV13 and TRBJ2-2; D is unresolved. The CDR3 spells CASSFSRGLGTGELFF. The CDR3 coding sequence is TGTGCCAGCAGCTTTAGCCGCGGTTTGGGCACCGGGGAGCTGTTTTTT.